Listed below are T cell receptor beta chains from one sample, sequenced in a study of T cell repertoires in cytomegalovirus infection. TCRdb ran MiXCR on the reads and lists one entry per CDR3 protein. The sample includes fewer than 350,000 distinct CDR3 sequences, about 17% of them seen just once. Sequencing was carried out using PBMCs. Receptor source: a human donor in good health (CMV status not recorded). Some clones in this sample may be carry-over from other donors' samples. Each CDR3 is given with its conserved first and last residue. The D gene is left open where the match is weak. Clone size, where shown, is once, few, many, or a class for clones that have expanded.

cdr3_nt,cdr3_aa,j_call,clone_size,v_call,d_call
TGTGCCAGCAGTTTCGGAGGAGGAAACTTGGCTTTCTTT,CASSFGGGNLAFF,TRBJ1-1,many,TRBV12-3/TRBV12-4,-
TGTGCCAGTAGTCGGACAGGGGCCTTGCAGCCCCAGCATTTT,CASSRTGALQPQHF,TRBJ1-5,-,TRBV19,TRBD1
TGTGCCAGCAGCTTTTGGACAGCTGACACTGAAGCTTTCTTT,CASSFWTADTEAFF,TRBJ1-1,many,TRBV5-5,-
TGTGCCAGCTCACCAGTAACTATCGGGACAGATACGCAGTATTTT,CASSPVTIGTDTQYF,TRBJ2-3,-,TRBV18,-
TGTGCCAGCAGTGCTTACCCTACCAGGACATCCTACAATGAGCAGTTCTTC,CASSAYPTRTSYNEQFF,TRBJ2-1,many,TRBV6-1,-
TGTGCCAGCAGCCCCGGGTGGGTCGGGGCTGAGCAGTTCTTC,CASSPGWVGAEQFF,TRBJ2-1,many,TRBV11-2,-
TGTGCCATCAGTTCCGCGGGGAGCTCCTACGAGCAGTACTTC,CAISSAGSSYEQYF,TRBJ2-7,many,TRBV10-3,-
TGTGCCACCAGTGATAAAGGGACAGATCAGCCCCAGCATTTT,CATSDKGTDQPQHF,TRBJ1-5,-,TRBV24-1,TRBD1
TGTGCCAGCAGCCAAGATCGGGGGGGCTGGGGCTACACCTTC,CASSQDRGGWGYTF,TRBJ1-2,few,TRBV4-2,-
TGTGCCAGCAGCTTAGACCCTAGTAGCGAGCAGTACTTC,CASSLDPSSEQYF,TRBJ2-7,many,TRBV7-2,-
TGCGCCAGCAGCTTGCGAGACAGGCAGAACACTGAAGCTTTCTTT,CASSLRDRQNTEAFF,TRBJ1-1,-,TRBV5-1,-
TGTGCCAGCAGCCGAACCGGGACTACCATCTACGAGCAGTACTTC,CASSRTGTTIYEQYF,TRBJ2-7,-,TRBV5-5,TRBD2
TGTGCCAGCGTCAGGGAAGACCCCTACGAGCAGTACTTC,CASVREDPYEQYF,TRBJ2-7,-,TRBV6-2/TRBV6-3,-
TGTGCCAGCAGCTTGGATAATTCTCAGCCCCAGCATTTT,CASSLDNSQPQHF,TRBJ1-5,-,TRBV5-4,-
TGTGCCATCAGTGAGTCGGCAGTCGCTAACTATGGCTACACCTTC,CAISESAVANYGYTF,TRBJ1-2,many,TRBV10-3,-
TGCGCCAGCAGCCAAGGGGGTAGGGGGAATTCACCCCTCCACTTT,CASSQGGRGNSPLHF,TRBJ1-6,many,TRBV4-3,-
TGTGCCAGCAGCTTCGGACAGGAAGGCTATGGCTACACCTTC,CASSFGQEGYGYTF,TRBJ1-2,-,TRBV7-9,TRBD1
TGTGCCAGCAGCTTAAACCCTCAGGGGAGGACAGATACGCAGTATTTT,CASSLNPQGRTDTQYF,TRBJ2-3,many,TRBV7-3,-
TGTGCCAGCAGTTTTTCGGGACAGGTCTACGAGCAGTACTTC,CASSFSGQVYEQYF,TRBJ2-7,-,TRBV28,TRBD1
TGTGCCAGCAGCTTACTAGCGGGGGTAACAGATACGCAGTATTTT,CASSLLAGVTDTQYF,TRBJ2-3,few,TRBV7-6,TRBD2
TGTGCCAGCAGTTACACCACTGGGGGCATCTATGGCTACACCTTC,CASSYTTGGIYGYTF,TRBJ1-2,-,TRBV6-5,-
TGTGCCAGCAGTTACGTCAGCACGAACACTGAAGCTTTCTTT,CASSYVSTNTEAFF,TRBJ1-1,many,TRBV6-5,-
TGTGCCAGCAGCTTATCTACAGGGGGCGGGACTGAAGCTTTCTTT,CASSLSTGGGTEAFF,TRBJ1-1,many,TRBV7-6,TRBD1
TGTGCCAGCAGTTACTCCCGGGACAGCCGTCGCTACGAGCAGTACTTC,CASSYSRDSRRYEQYF,TRBJ2-7,few,TRBV6-2/TRBV6-3,TRBD1
TGTGCCAGCAGCGATCCTTTGGAGACCCAGTACTTC,CASSDPLETQYF,TRBJ2-5,few,TRBV6-1,-
TGCAGTGCTAATAACCCCCAGGGACTAGCGGGGGTAGATACGCAGTATTTT,CSANNPQGLAGVDTQYF,TRBJ2-3,-,TRBV20-1,TRBD2
TGTGCCAGCAGTCCACAGGCTGGGAATTCACCCCTCCACTTT,CASSPQAGNSPLHF,TRBJ1-6,-,TRBV6-2/TRBV6-3,-
TGTGCCAGCAGCTTAGTCGTCGGAGCTAACTATGGCTACACCTTC,CASSLVVGANYGYTF,TRBJ1-2,-,TRBV7-2,-
TGTGCCAGCAGCTCCAGGGGGGACCCCAATCAGCCCCAGCATTTT,CASSSRGDPNQPQHF,TRBJ1-5,few,TRBV7-9,TRBD1
TGTGCCAGTAGTATAGAGGGCAACTTGGGGACCCAGTACTTC,CASSIEGNLGTQYF,TRBJ2-5,many,TRBV19,-
TGCAGTGCTCACCCCGGGACAGGGAAGCAAGAGACCCAGTACTTC,CSAHPGTGKQETQYF,TRBJ2-5,-,TRBV20-1,TRBD1
TGTGCCAGCAGCTTATCGTCAGGGGTAAATCAGCCCCAGCATTTT,CASSLSSGVNQPQHF,TRBJ1-5,many,TRBV7-6,-
TGTGCCAGCGGTAGCGGGGGGGCGGCGAAAGATACGCAGTATTTT,CASGSGGAAKDTQYF,TRBJ2-3,-,TRBV7-9,TRBD2
TGTGCCAGTGCGTCTCTGGATACGCAGTATTTT,CASASLDTQYF,TRBJ2-3,-,TRBV12-3/TRBV12-4,-
TGTGCCAGCAGCGAACAGGGTTTGACACCCCTCCACTTT,CASSEQGLTPLHF,TRBJ1-6,many,TRBV7-2,-
TGTGCCAGCAGCTTAGCTTTGATTGAAGCTTTCTTT,CASSLALIEAFF,TRBJ1-1,few,TRBV7-9,-
TGTGCCAGCAGCTTTGGGGGAACGGGGGAGACCCAGTACTTC,CASSFGGTGETQYF,TRBJ2-5,many,TRBV7-9,-
TGTGCCAGCAGTGAAGAGGCTAGCTTCGGCAATGAGCAGTTCTTC,CASSEEASFGNEQFF,TRBJ2-1,many,TRBV6-1,-
TGTGCCAGCAAGTTAGCGGGGGGCAACCCAAACTCCACAGATACGCAGTATTTT,CASKLAGGNPNSTDTQYF,TRBJ2-3,-,TRBV6-4,TRBD2
TGCAGCGTTGAGCCCCCTGGCCGGATAAAACTGTTTTTT,CSVEPPGRIKLFF,TRBJ1-4,few,TRBV29-1,-
TGTGCCAGCAGTTTGGAACCGGGACAGGGCCTCTATGGCTACACCTTC,CASSLEPGQGLYGYTF,TRBJ1-2,few,TRBV7-9,TRBD1
TGTGCCAGCAGTTCAGGGGGCTTTGGAGAGACCCAGTACTTC,CASSSGGFGETQYF,TRBJ2-5,-,TRBV27,TRBD1
TGTGCCAGCAGCCGCGACCTTAATTCACCCCTCCACTTT,CASSRDLNSPLHF,TRBJ1-6,-,TRBV7-3,-
TGTGCCACCAGGGTAGACAGGAACTATGGCTACACCTTC,CATRVDRNYGYTF,TRBJ1-2,-,TRBV15,-
TGTGCCAGCAGCTACGGCGCTTCCGGCAATGAGCAGTTCTTC,CASSYGASGNEQFF,TRBJ2-1,-,TRBV7-2,-